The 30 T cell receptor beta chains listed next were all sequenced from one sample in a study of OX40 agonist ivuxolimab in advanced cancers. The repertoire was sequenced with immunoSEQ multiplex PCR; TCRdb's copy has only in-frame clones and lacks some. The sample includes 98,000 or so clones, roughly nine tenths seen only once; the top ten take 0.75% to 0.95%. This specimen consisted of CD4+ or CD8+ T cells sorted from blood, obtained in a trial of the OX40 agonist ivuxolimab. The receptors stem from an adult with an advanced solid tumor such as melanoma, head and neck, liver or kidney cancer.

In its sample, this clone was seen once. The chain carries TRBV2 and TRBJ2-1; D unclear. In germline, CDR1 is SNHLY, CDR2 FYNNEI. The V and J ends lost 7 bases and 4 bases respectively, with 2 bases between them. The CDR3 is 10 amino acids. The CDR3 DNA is TGTGCCAGCACGTACAATGAGCAGTTCTTC. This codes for CASTYNEQFF.

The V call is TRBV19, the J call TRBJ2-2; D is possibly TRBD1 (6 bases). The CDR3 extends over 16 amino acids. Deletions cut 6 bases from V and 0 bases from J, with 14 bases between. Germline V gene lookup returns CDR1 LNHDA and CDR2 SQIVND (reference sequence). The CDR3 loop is CASRKTGTPNTGELFF. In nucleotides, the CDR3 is TGTGCCAGTAGGAAAACCGGGACACCGAACACCGGGGAGCTGTTTTTT.

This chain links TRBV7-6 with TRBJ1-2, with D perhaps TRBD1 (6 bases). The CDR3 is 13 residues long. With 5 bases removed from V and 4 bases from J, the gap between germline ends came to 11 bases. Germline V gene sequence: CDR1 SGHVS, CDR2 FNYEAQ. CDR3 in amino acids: CASSAGQFYGYTF. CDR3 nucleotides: TGTGCCAGCAGCGCTGGACAGTTCTATGGCTACACCTTC.

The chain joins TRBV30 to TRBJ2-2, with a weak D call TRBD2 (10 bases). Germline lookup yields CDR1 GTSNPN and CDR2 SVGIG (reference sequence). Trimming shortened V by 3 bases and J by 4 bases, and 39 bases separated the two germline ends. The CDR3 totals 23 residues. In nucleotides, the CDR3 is TGTGCCTGGAGCGCCCCCCAGACAGGGGGGATCCGAGGACTAGCGGACCTCACCGGGGAGCTGTTTTTT. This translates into CAWSAPQTGGIRGLADLTGELFF.

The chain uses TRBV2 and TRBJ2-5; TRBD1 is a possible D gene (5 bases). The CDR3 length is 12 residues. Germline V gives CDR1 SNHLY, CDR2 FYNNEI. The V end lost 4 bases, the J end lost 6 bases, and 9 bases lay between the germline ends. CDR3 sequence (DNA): TGTGCCAGCAGTGGGACACGGCAGACCCAGTACTTC. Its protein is CASSGTRQTQYF.

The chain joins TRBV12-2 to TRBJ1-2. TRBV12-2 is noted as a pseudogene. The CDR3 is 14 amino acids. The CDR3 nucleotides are TGTGCAAGTCGCTTAGTTCGAGGGTTTTATGGCTACACCTTC. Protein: CASRLVRGFYGYTF.

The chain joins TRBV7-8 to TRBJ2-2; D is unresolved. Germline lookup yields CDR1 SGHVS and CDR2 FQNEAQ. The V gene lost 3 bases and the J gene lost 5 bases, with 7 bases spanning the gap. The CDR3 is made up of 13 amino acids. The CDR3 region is CASSFSRTGELFF. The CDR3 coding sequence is TGTGCCAGCAGCTTCAGCAGGACCGGGGAGCTGTTTTTT.

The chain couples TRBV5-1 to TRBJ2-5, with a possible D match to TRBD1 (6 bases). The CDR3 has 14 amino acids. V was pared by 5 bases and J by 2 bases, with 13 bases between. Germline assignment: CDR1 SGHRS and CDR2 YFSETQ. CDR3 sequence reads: CASRPTGFQETQYF. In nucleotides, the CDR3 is TGCGCCAGCAGACCAACAGGGTTTCAAGAGACCCAGTACTTC.

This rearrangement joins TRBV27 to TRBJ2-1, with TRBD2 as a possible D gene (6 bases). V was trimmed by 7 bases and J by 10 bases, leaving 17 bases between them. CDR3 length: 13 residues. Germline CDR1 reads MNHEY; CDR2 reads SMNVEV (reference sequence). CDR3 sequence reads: CASTRTGRGEQFF. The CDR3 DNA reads TGTGCCAGCACCCGAACCGGTCGGGGGGAGCAGTTCTTC.

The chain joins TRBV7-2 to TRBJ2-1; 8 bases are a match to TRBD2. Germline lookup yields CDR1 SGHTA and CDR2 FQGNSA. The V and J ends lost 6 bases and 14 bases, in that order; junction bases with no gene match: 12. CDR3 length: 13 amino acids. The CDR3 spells CASRDRREGMEFF. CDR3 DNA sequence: TGTGCCAGCAGGGATCGTCGGGAGGGGATGGAGTTCTTC.

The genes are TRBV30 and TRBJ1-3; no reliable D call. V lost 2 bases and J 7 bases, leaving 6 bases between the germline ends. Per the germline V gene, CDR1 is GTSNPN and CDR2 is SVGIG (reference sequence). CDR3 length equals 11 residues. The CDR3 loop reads CAWSSPNTIYF. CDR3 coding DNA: TGTGCCTGGAGTTCCCCGAACACCATATATTTT. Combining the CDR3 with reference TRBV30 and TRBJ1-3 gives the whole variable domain SQTIHQWPATLVQPVGSPLSLECTVEGTSNPNLYWYRQAAGRGLQLLFYSVGIGQISSEVPQNLSASRPQDRQFILSSKKLLLSDSGFYLCAWSSPNTIYFGEGSWLTVV.

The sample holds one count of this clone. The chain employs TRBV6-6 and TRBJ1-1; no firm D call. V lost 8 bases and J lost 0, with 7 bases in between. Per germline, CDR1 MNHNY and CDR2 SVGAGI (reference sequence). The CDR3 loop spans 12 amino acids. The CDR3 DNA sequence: TGTGCCAGCGGTAAAGTGAACACTGAAGCTTTCTTT. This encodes CASGKVNTEAFF.

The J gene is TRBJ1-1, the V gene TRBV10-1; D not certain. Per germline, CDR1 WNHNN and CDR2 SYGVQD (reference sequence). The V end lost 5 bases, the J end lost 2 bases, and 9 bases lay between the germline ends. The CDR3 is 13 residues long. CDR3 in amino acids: CASSSNTNTEAFF. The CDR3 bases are TGCGCCAGCAGTTCAAACACAAACACTGAAGCTTTCTTT.

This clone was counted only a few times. Here the CDR3 reads CASTVQGPSDGYTF. The CDR3 DNA reads TGTGCCAGCACGGTACAGGGTCCGAGCGATGGCTACACCTTC. The chain combines TRBV6-1 with TRBJ1-2; tentatively, D is TRBD1 (6 bases). The germline V gene encodes CDR1 MNHNS and CDR2 SASEGT. The CDR3 consists of 14 residues. Deletions cut 7 bases from V and 6 bases from J, with 18 bases between.

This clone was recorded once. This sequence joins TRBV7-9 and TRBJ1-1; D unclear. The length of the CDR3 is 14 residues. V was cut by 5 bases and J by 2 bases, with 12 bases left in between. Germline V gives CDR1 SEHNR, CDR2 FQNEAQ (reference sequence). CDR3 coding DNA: TGTGCCAGCAGCCTCCTAGGTTTCAACACTGAAGCTTTCTTT. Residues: CASSLLGFNTEAFF.

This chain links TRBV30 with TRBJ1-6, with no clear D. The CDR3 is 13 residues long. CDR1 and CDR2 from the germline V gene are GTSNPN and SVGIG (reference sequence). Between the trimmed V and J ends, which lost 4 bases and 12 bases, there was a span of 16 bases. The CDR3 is CAWIGGDRGPLHF. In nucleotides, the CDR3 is TGTGCCTGGATCGGAGGTGATCGCGGACCCCTCCACTTT.

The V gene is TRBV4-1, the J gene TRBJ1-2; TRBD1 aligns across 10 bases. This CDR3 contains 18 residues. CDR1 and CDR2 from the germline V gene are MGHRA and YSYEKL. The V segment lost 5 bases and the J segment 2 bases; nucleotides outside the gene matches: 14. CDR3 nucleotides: TGCGCCAGCAGCTCCTTCTTTTCGCCGGGACAGGGGAACTATGGCTACACCTTC. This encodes CASSSFFSPGQGNYGYTF.

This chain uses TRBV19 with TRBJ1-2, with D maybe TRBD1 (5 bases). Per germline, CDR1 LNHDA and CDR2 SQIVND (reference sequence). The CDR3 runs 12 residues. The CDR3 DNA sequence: TGTGCTTCGGGACCGCGTAACTATGGCTACACCTTC. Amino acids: CASGPRNYGYTF.

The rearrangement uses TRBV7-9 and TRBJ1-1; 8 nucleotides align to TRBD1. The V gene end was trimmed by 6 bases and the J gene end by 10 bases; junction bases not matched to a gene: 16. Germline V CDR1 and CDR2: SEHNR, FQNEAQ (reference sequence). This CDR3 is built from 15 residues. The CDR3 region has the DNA TGTGCCAGCAGTTTGGGCCGGACAGGGATGGGAGCAGCTTTCTTT. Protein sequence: CASSLGRTGMGAAFF.

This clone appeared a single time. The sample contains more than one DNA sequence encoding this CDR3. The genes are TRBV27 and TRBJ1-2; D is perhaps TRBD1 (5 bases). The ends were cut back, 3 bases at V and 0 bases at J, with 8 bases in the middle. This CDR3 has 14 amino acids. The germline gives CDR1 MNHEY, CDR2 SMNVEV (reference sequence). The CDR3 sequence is CASSLKGANYGYTF. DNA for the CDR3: TGTGCCAGCAGTTTGAAAGGGGCTAACTATGGCTACACCTTC.

The CDR3 nucleotides read TGTGCCAGCACCTCCGGTACCAGCCGGGAGCCCCAGCATTTT. This translates into CASTSGTSREPQHF. V is TRBV6-5 and J is TRBJ1-5; D is unresolved. CDR1 and CDR2 (germline): MNHEY, SVGAGI. The CDR3 runs to 14 residues. V was pared by 7 bases and J by 8 bases, with 18 bases between.

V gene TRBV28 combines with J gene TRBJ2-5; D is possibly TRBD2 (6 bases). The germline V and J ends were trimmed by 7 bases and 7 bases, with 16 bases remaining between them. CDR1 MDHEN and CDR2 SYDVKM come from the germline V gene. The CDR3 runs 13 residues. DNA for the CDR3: TGTGCCAGCACTCCTGGGGGGATGTGGACCCAGTACTTC. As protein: CASTPGGMWTQYF.

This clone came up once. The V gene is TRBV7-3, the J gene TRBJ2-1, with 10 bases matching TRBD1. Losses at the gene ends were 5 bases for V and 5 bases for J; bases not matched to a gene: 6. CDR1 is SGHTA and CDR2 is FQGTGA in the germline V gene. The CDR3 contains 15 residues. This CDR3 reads CASSEPGQGHNEQFF. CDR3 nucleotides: TGTGCCAGCAGCGAACCGGGACAGGGGCACAATGAGCAGTTCTTC.

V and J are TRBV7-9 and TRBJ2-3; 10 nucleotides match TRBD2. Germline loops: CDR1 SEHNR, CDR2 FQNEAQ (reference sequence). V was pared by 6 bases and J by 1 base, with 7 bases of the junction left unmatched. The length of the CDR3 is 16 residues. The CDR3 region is CASRGTLAGGTDTQYF. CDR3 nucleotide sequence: TGTGCCAGCAGGGGGACTCTAGCGGGGGGCACAGATACGCAGTATTTT.

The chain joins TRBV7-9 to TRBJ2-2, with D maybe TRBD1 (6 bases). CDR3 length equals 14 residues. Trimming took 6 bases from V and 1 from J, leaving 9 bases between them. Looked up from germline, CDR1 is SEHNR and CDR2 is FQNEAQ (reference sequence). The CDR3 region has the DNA TGTGCCAGCAGTTCACAGGGGAACACCGGGGAGCTGTTTTTT. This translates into CASSSQGNTGELFF.

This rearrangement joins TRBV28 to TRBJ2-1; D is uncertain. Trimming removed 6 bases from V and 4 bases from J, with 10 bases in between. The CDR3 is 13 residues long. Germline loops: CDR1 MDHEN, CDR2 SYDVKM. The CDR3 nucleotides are TGTGCCAGCAGCCCGACTGGTTACAATGAGCAGTTCTTC. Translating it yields CASSPTGYNEQFF.

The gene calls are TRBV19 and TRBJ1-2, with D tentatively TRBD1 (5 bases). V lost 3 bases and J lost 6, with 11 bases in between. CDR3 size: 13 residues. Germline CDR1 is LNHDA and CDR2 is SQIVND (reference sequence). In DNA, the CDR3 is TGTGCCAGTAGTATTACTTCAGGGAATGGCTACACCTTC. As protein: CASSITSGNGYTF.

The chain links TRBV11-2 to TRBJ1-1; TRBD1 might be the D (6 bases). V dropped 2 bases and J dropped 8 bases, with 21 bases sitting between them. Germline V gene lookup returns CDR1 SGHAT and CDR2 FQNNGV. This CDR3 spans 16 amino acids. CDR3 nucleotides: TGTGCCAGCAGCTTATTAGGGACAAGGTCCCCGAGAGAAGCTTTCTTT. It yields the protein CASSLLGTRSPREAFF.

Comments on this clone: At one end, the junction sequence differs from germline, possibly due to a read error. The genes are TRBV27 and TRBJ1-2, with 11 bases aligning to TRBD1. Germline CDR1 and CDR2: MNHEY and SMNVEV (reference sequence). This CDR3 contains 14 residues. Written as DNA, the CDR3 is TGTGCCAGCAGTTTTGGGACAGGGGGTGGGGGCTACACTTTC. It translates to CASSFGTGGGGYTF.

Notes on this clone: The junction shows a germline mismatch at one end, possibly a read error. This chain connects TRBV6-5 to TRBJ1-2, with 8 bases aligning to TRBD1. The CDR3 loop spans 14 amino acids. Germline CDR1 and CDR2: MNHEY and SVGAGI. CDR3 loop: CASSSPDRDYGYTF. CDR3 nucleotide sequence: TGTGCCAGCAGTTCTCCGGACAGGGACTACGGCTACACCTTC.